Listed here are 10 T cell receptor beta chains from one sample, sequenced in a study of shared clonotypes between healthy human individuals. Using immunoSEQ multiplex PCR, the repertoire was profiled, and TCRdb retains in-frame clones only, with some absent. The table has 2 million to 2.5 million clones, about 95% seen once; the top ten hold 0.9% to 1.3%. Naive CD8 cells, CD45RO-negative and positively selected for CCR7, excluded terminally differentiated effector memory CD45RA+ cells. The sample taken for sequencing was naive CD8+ T cells sorted from blood. The origin of the receptors is a man between 18 and 35 years old in good health.

The chain couples TRBV2 to TRBJ2-1; either TRBD1 or TRBD2 may supply D (5 bases each). The germline V and J ends were trimmed by 2 bases and 2 bases, with 13 bases remaining between them. The CDR3 has 16 residues. Germline V CDR1 and CDR2: SNHLY, FYNNEI. In DNA form, the CDR3 reads TGTGCCAGCAGTGAAACGGGTCAGGGAGCCTACAATGAGCAGTTCTTC. It codes for CASSETGQGAYNEQFF. Full variable domain (remainder filled in from reference TRBV2 and TRBJ2-1): EPEVTQTPSHQVTQMGQEVILRCVPISNHLYFYWYRQILGQKVEFLVSFYNNEISEKSEIFDDQFSVERPDGSNFTLKIRSTKLEDSAMYFCASSETGQGAYNEQFFGPGTRLTVL.

The CDR3 protein is CATSRDLGGDTGELFF. The DNA of the CDR3 is TGTGCCACCAGCAGAGATCTGGGGGGTGACACCGGGGAGCTGTTTTTT. J is TRBJ2-2 and V is TRBV15; D possibly corresponds to TRBD2 (6 bases). With 0 bases removed from V and 3 bases from J, the gap between germline ends came to 11 bases. CDR3 length: 16 amino acids. Germline values: CDR1 LNHNV, CDR2 YYDKDF (reference sequence).

On this clone itself: Other DNA sequences within the sample encode an identical CDR3. The V call is TRBV6-1, the J call TRBJ1-5; D unclear. V lost 2 bases and J 3 bases, leaving 8 bases between the germline ends. Germline V gene lookup returns CDR1 MNHNS and CDR2 SASEGT. The CDR3 loop spans 14 amino acids. CDR3 nucleotide sequence: TGTGCCAGCAGTGAATTGGGTCTCAATCAGCCCCAGCATTTT. Translation gives CASSELGLNQPQHF.

This clone was seen a handful of times. Other DNA variants within this sample encode the same CDR3. The chain combines TRBV18 with TRBJ2-7; D is unresolved. The length of the CDR3 is 12 residues. The ends were cut back, 3 bases at V and 2 bases at J, with 5 bases in the middle. Germline V gives CDR1 KGHSH, CDR2 LQKENI. The CDR3 bases are TGTGCCAGCTCACCGGGAACCTACGAGCAGTACTTC. It encodes CASSPGTYEQYF.

In the case of this clone: This sample includes further DNA sequences coding for the same CDR3. This chain links TRBV7-9 with TRBJ1-1; no firm D call. Germline V lookup: CDR1 SEHNR, CDR2 FQNEAQ (reference sequence). V lost 1 base to trimming and J lost 7 bases, with 4 bases between them. The CDR3 is 11 amino acids. CDR3 nucleotide sequence: TGTGCCAGCAGCTTAGACCTTGAAGCTTTCTTT. It is translated as CASSLDLEAFF.

The chain uses TRBV9 and TRBJ1-2; tentatively, D is TRBD1 (6 bases). The V end was cut by 3 bases, the J end by 4 bases, with 13 bases between. The CDR3 has 14 amino acids. Germline loops: CDR1 SGDLS, CDR2 YYNGEE. For the CDR3, the DNA is TGTGCCAGCAGCGAACAGGGCGGGCCCTATGGCTACACCTTC. It codes for CASSEQGGPYGYTF.

This clone has only a few counts. The V call is TRBV4-1, the J call TRBJ2-7; 7 bases fit TRBD1. CDR3 length: 14 residues. Trimming took 0 bases from V and 2 from J; bases not matched to a gene: 1. Germline V lookup: CDR1 MGHRA, CDR2 YSYEKL. The CDR3 DNA sequence: TGCGCCAGCAGCCAAGATGGGACAGCCTACGAGCAGTACTTC. Its translation is CASSQDGTAYEQYF.

The gene calls are TRBV9 and TRBJ1-5; D is uncertain. Deletions cut 4 bases from V and 4 bases from J, with 15 bases between. This CDR3 has 15 amino acids. Germline values: CDR1 SGDLS, CDR2 YYNGEE. The CDR3 loop is CASSPRPEINQPQHF. CDR3 DNA sequence: TGTGCCAGCAGCCCCCGGCCCGAAATAAATCAGCCCCAGCATTTT.

The rearrangement links TRBV2 to TRBJ2-7; weak D call: TRBD2 (5 bases). V dropped 7 bases and J dropped 12 bases, with 16 bases sitting between them. Germline V gene lookup returns CDR1 SNHLY and CDR2 FYNNEI. The CDR3 consists of 11 residues. The CDR3 loop is CASKGARFRYF. CDR3 bases: TGTGCCAGCAAGGGAGCCAGATTCAGGTACTTC.

V usage is TRBV2 and J usage is TRBJ1-5; D is undetermined. The CDR3 sequence is 14 residues long. V was pared by 2 bases and J by 4 bases, with 9 bases between. Germline-derived CDR1 and CDR2 are SNHLY and FYNNEI. The CDR3 reads CASSEREPNQPQHF. The CDR3 region has the DNA TGTGCCAGCAGTGAACGCGAGCCGAATCAGCCCCAGCATTTT. The full variable domain, with the rest looked up from reference TRBV2 and TRBJ1-5, is EPEVTQTPSHQVTQMGQEVILRCVPISNHLYFYWYRQILGQKVEFLVSFYNNEISEKSEIFDDQFSVERPDGSNFTLKIRSTKLEDSAMYFCASSEREPNQPQHFGDGTRLSIL.